Listed here are 30 T cell receptor beta chains from one sample, sequenced in a study of PD-L1 blockade in urothelial cancer. The time point: peripheral blood 6 weeks after treatment start. Data came from immunoSEQ multiplex PCR; TCRdb stores just in-frame clones and leaves some out. The table includes roughly 29,000 clones, roughly 84% detected once. This specimen was PBMCs, taken around atezolizumab (anti-PD-L1) treatment. Receptor source: a man between 65 and 85 years old with urothelial cancer.

The gene calls are TRBV11-2 and TRBJ2-5, with D possibly matching TRBD2 (5 bases). CDR1 is SGHAT, CDR2 FQNNGV, per germline. This CDR3 contains 17 residues. The V end lost 4 bases, the J end lost 0 bases, and 18 bases lay between the germline ends. In DNA, the CDR3 is TGTGCCAGCAGCTATAAGACGGGGAACCCGTACCAAGAGACCCAGTACTTC. Translating it yields CASSYKTGNPYQETQYF.

V and J are TRBV19 and TRBJ2-3; 7 bases are a match to TRBD2. J gave up 0 bases and V 9 bases, and 3 bases lay outside the gene matches. The CDR3 has 13 residues. CDR1 and CDR2 (germline): LNHDA, SQIVND (reference sequence). Here the CDR3 reads CASVAGSTDTQYF. As DNA, the CDR3 is TGTGCCAGCGTAGCGGGTAGCACAGATACGCAGTATTTT.

The V and J genes are TRBV5-1 and TRBJ2-1, with TRBD1 matching 9 bases. Unmatched junction bases numbered 6, after V lost 4 bases and J lost 7 bases. CDR1 and CDR2 from the germline V gene are SGHRS and YFSETQ. The CDR3 loop spans 14 amino acids. The CDR3, as DNA: TGCGCCAGCAGCATCCCTGACAGGGGGAATGAGCAGTTCTTC. This gives the protein CASSIPDRGNEQFF.

This clone was observed a handful of times. This chain uses TRBV2 with TRBJ1-5; a weak D match, TRBD1 (5 bases). Germline V gives CDR1 SNHLY, CDR2 FYNNEI. There are 15 residues in the CDR3. Trimming stripped 5 bases from V and 0 bases from J, with 11 bases between. CDR3 sequence reads: CASSPGIYSNQPQHF. The CDR3 nucleotides read TGTGCCAGCAGTCCAGGGATTTATAGCAATCAGCCCCAGCATTTT.

The rearrangement joins TRBV28 to TRBJ1-2; tentative D call: TRBD1 (5 bases). Trimming cost V 4 bases and J 7 bases, with 19 bases left between them. Germline CDR1 is MDHEN and CDR2 is SYDVKM. This CDR3 has 15 residues. CDR3 residues: CASSSRFRGRAGYTF. Here the CDR3 DNA reads TGTGCCAGCAGTTCCCGATTTAGGGGAAGGGCTGGCTACACCTTC.

Comments on this clone: The junction departs from germline at one end; a sequencing error may be responsible. This sequence joins TRBV4-2 and TRBJ2-1; 9 bases map to TRBD2. This CDR3 is 14 amino acids long. Germline V CDR1 and CDR2: LGHNA, YNFKEQ. CDR3 amino acids: CATSASGILNEQFF. DNA for the CDR3: TGTGCCACCAGCGCTAGCGGGATACTCAATGAGCAGTTCTTC.

V usage is TRBV7-9 and J usage is TRBJ2-6; D is uncertain. Germline CDR1 and CDR2: SEHNR and FQNEAQ (reference sequence). Trimming cost V 5 bases and J 0 bases, with 11 bases left between them. The CDR3 is 16 residues long. CDR3 nucleotide sequence: TGTGCCAGCAGCGGCCAAAAAATCTCTGGGGCCAACGTCCTGACTTTC. Its protein is CASSGQKISGANVLTF.

The V gene is TRBV9, the J gene TRBJ1-4, with 11 bases matching TRBD1. The CDR3 is 15 residues long. V was pared by 3 bases and J by 7 bases, with 5 bases of the junction left unmatched. Germline V lookup: CDR1 SGDLS, CDR2 YYNGEE. CDR3 sequence (DNA): TGTGCCAGCAGCGACCGGACAGGGGGCGGTGAAAAACTGTTTTTT. Its protein is CASSDRTGGGEKLFF.

This chain joins TRBV15 and TRBJ2-7; the match to TRBD2 covers 7 bases. Germline V gene lookup returns CDR1 LNHNV and CDR2 YYDKDF (reference sequence). V was clipped by 4 bases and J by 1 base; unmatched bases: 4. The CDR3 runs to 14 residues. The CDR3 protein is CATSIAGVSYEQYF. The CDR3 region has the DNA TGTGCCACCAGCATTGCGGGAGTGTCCTACGAGCAGTACTTC.

The J gene is TRBJ1-1, the V gene TRBV2, with D possibly being TRBD1 (5 bases). CDR3 length: 14 residues. Trimming shortened V by 2 bases and J by 4 bases, and 11 bases separated the two germline ends. CDR1 and CDR2 (germline): SNHLY, FYNNEI. The CDR3 DNA is TGTGCCAGCAGTGAAACCCGACAGCGCACTGAAGCTTTCTTT. It codes for CASSETRQRTEAFF.

The chain couples TRBV7-8 to TRBJ2-5; TRBD2 matches 12 bases. This CDR3 is 16 amino acids long. Germline V CDR1 and CDR2: SGHVS, FQNEAQ. V shed 5 bases, J shed 5 bases, and the junction held 9 bases outside the gene matches. The CDR3 reads CASSPTSGRGGETQYF. Here the CDR3 DNA reads TGTGCCAGCAGCCCGACTAGCGGGAGAGGCGGGGAGACCCAGTACTTC.

This rearrangement joins TRBV25-1 to TRBJ2-3; D possibly corresponds to TRBD2 (5 bases). This CDR3 region has 15 residues. Germline V gives CDR1 MGHDK, CDR2 SYGVNS. The germline V and J ends were trimmed by 3 bases and 4 bases, with 14 bases remaining between them. Here the CDR3 DNA reads TGTGCCAGCAGTGATCCCCGGGGTATCCCAGATACGCAGTATTTT. Translating gives CASSDPRGIPDTQYF.

The rearrangement joins TRBV23-1 to TRBJ2-3, with 12 bases aligning to TRBD1. TRBV23-1 is placed among ORFs of uncertain function. The junction had 16 bases not matched to a gene; V was cut back by 9 bases and J by 3 bases. The CDR3 spans 18 residues. The CDR3 loop reads CASNTREGTGGGTDTQYF. The DNA for the CDR3 is TGCGCCAGTAATACCCGGGAAGGGACAGGGGGCGGAACAGATACGCAGTATTTT.

The chain recombines TRBV6-6 with TRBJ1-1; no definite D call. The CDR3 totals 13 residues. Between the trimmed V and J ends, which lost 7 bases and 3 bases, there was a span of 12 bases. Looked up from germline, CDR1 is MNHNY and CDR2 is SVGAGI (reference sequence). DNA of the CDR3: TGTGCCAGCACCCTCCGTTCGGACACTGAAGCTTTCTTT. This encodes CASTLRSDTEAFF.

The chain carries TRBV5-1 and TRBJ2-2; 9 bases align to TRBD1. The V segment lost 4 bases and the J segment 5 bases; nucleotides outside the gene matches: 9. The CDR3 runs to 16 residues. Germline assignment: CDR1 SGHRS and CDR2 YFSETQ. CDR3 amino acids: CASSPGGQGVTGELFF. The DNA for the CDR3 is TGCGCCAGCAGCCCGGGGGGACAGGGCGTTACCGGGGAGCTGTTTTTT.

The chain recombines TRBV30 with TRBJ1-1; tentative D call: TRBD1 (6 bases). The CDR3 runs 13 residues. In germline, CDR1 is GTSNPN, CDR2 SVGIG (reference sequence). Trimming removed 1 base from V and 1 base from J, with 7 bases in between. In nucleotides, the CDR3 is TGTGCCTGGAGTGAGGGACAGAACACTGAAGCTTTCTTT. It codes for CAWSEGQNTEAFF. Looking up the rest from reference TRBV30 and TRBJ1-1 gives the full variable domain: SQTIHQWPATLVQPVGSPLSLECTVEGTSNPNLYWYRQAAGRGLQLLFYSVGIGQISSEVPQNLSASRPQDRQFILSSKKLLLSDSGFYLCAWSEGQNTEAFFGQGTRLTVV.

V and J are TRBV18 and TRBJ2-2, with D possibly being TRBD2 (6 bases). Germline CDR1 KGHSH, CDR2 LQKENI. CDR3 size: 14 residues. V lost 4 bases, J lost 1 base, and 7 bases lay in between. DNA for the CDR3: TGTGCCAGCTCACAGGGACTGAACACCGGGGAGCTGTTTTTT. Protein: CASSQGLNTGELFF.

This chain uses TRBV25-1 with TRBJ2-3, with 8 bases lining up with TRBD1. Germline CDR1 and CDR2: MGHDK and SYGVNS. V shed 6 bases and J 1 base; nucleotides not matched to a gene: 0. The CDR3 sequence is 13 residues long. CDR3 in amino acids: CASRTGGTDTQYF. CDR3 sequence (DNA): TGTGCCAGCAGGACAGGGGGCACAGATACGCAGTATTTT.

The chain recombines TRBV6-5 with TRBJ2-5; D gene ambiguous. The CDR3 runs 14 residues. Germline CDR1 reads MNHEY; CDR2 reads SVGAGI. V was trimmed by 0 bases and J by 6 bases, leaving 11 bases between them. The CDR3 is CASSYSQPGQTQYF. The CDR3 coding sequence is TGTGCCAGCAGTTACTCCCAGCCTGGGCAGACCCAGTACTTC.

J is TRBJ2-1 and V is TRBV29-1; D is possibly TRBD2 (6 bases). Germline values: CDR1 SQVTM, CDR2 ANQGSEA. V lost 8 bases, J lost 5 bases, and 19 bases lay in between. This CDR3 contains 14 residues. The CDR3 DNA reads TGCAGCACCCAGAATAGCGGCCTTAACAATGAGCAGTTCTTC. It translates to CSTQNSGLNNEQFF.

This chain joins TRBV2 and TRBJ1-5; D call uncertain. CDR1 and CDR2 (germline): SNHLY, FYNNEI. The CDR3 contains 12 residues. The V and J ends lost 3 bases and 9 bases respectively, with 9 bases between them. As DNA, the CDR3 is TGTGCCAGCAGTGACACCGGTGGGCCCCAGCATTTT. Protein sequence: CASSDTGGPQHF. Drawing the rest from reference TRBV2 and TRBJ1-5, the complete variable domain is EPEVTQTPSHQVTQMGQEVILRCVPISNHLYFYWYRQILGQKVEFLVSFYNNEISEKSEIFDDQFSVERPDGSNFTLKIRSTKLEDSAMYFCASSDTGGPQHFGDGTRLSIL.

In this sample, this clone turned up once. The rearrangement links TRBV28 to TRBJ1-2, with D tentatively TRBD1 (6 bases). CDR3 length: 15 residues. Trimming took off 7 bases at V and 4 bases at J, with 19 bases between the two ends. Per germline, CDR1 MDHEN and CDR2 SYDVKM. CDR3 bases: TGTGCCAGCACCCCCTCGGGGGGCGTCAGCTATGGCTACACCTTC. Its protein is CASTPSGGVSYGYTF.

The chain joins TRBV7-2 to TRBJ2-5; TRBD2 agrees at 11 bases. Losses at the gene ends were 6 bases for V and 5 bases for J; bases not matched to a gene: 5. CDR3 size: 14 residues. Germline loops: CDR1 SGHTA, CDR2 FQGNSA. CDR3 protein: CASSSGGARETQYF. The CDR3 nucleotides are TGTGCCAGCAGTAGCGGGGGGGCGAGGGAGACCCAGTACTTC.

J is TRBJ1-5 and V is TRBV2, with 9 bases that match TRBD1. CDR3 length: 14 amino acids. Germline V gives CDR1 SNHLY, CDR2 FYNNEI. V lost 6 bases, J lost 6 bases, and 6 bases stayed unmatched. As DNA, the CDR3 is TGTGCCAGCAGCCTACAGGGGGCGAGTCAGCCCCAGCATTTT. This sequence encodes CASSLQGASQPQHF.

The DNA of the CDR3 is TGTGCCAGCAGCGGATTGGGACAGGGTACTTACTACGAGCAGTACTTC. Its translation is CASSGLGQGTYYEQYF. The chain recombines TRBV5-4 with TRBJ2-7; TRBD1 aligns across 9 bases. Unmatched junction bases numbered 11, after V lost 4 bases and J lost 3 bases. Germline values: CDR1 SGHNT, CDR2 YYREEE (reference sequence). This CDR3 region has 16 residues.

The chain links TRBV5-5 to TRBJ1-5; a possible D gene is TRBD1 (5 bases). Trimming took 0 bases from V and 1 from J, leaving 11 bases between them. The germline V gene has CDR1 SGHKS and CDR2 YYEKEE (reference sequence). CDR3 length: 16 amino acids. Here the CDR3 reads CASSLVVGASNQPQHF. DNA of the CDR3: TGTGCCAGCAGCTTGGTGGTAGGGGCGAGCAATCAGCCCCAGCATTTT.

V is TRBV5-5 and J is TRBJ2-3; the D gene is possibly TRBD1 (6 bases). CDR1 and CDR2 (germline): SGHKS, YYEKEE (reference sequence). The CDR3 spans 14 residues. Trimming left V 4 bases short and J 2 bases short, with 11 bases between. The CDR3: CASSLQGITDTQYF. CDR3 DNA sequence: TGTGCCAGCAGCCTACAGGGTATCACAGATACGCAGTATTTT. Based on the CDR3 plus reference TRBV5-5 and TRBJ2-3, the full variable domain is DAGVTQSPTHLIKTRGQQVTLRCSPISGHKSVSWYQQVLGQGPQFIFQYYEKEERGRGNFPDRFSARQFPNYSSELNVNALLLGDSALYLCASSLQGITDTQYFGPGTRLTVL.

This clone showed up just a few times. The chain joins TRBV5-4 to TRBJ1-2; D not resolved. Germline V gene data show CDR1 as SGHNT and CDR2 as YYREEE (reference sequence). Trimming shortened V by 10 bases and J by 3 bases, and 13 bases separated the two germline ends. The CDR3 is 12 amino acids. CDR3 loop: CAFWSGYYGYTF. CDR3 nucleotide sequence: TGTGCCTTTTGGAGCGGATACTATGGCTACACCTTC.

The rearrangement joins TRBV19 to TRBJ1-5; TRBD1 is a possible D gene (6 bases). Trimming cost V 3 bases and J 0 bases, with 18 bases left between them. CDR1 and CDR2 (germline): LNHDA, SQIVND (reference sequence). This CDR3 region has 18 residues. For the CDR3, the DNA is TGTGCCAGTAGTATTGGGGGAGGGGGGATTTATAGCAATCAGCCCCAGCATTTT. Protein product: CASSIGGGGIYSNQPQHF.

The V call is TRBV4-3, the J call TRBJ2-7; 13 nucleotides match TRBD2. CDR3 length: 16 amino acids. Germline lookup yields CDR1 LGHNA and CDR2 YSLEER. The V and J ends lost 4 bases and 3 bases, in that order; junction bases with no gene match: 6. CDR3 nucleotides: TGCGCCAGCAGCCCGAATGGACTAGCGGGAGTCTACGAGCAGTACTTC. Protein: CASSPNGLAGVYEQYF.